This TCR beta chain was captured by sequencing in a study of blood T cells in healthy people across ages. Study details: Per two T cells, template switching captured roughly one barcoded beta molecule.

CDR3 length equals 15 residues. Germline V gives CDR1 SGHAT, CDR2 FQNNGV. A sample-barcoded 5' primer and a J-beta primer mix were used in a second PCR of about 6 to 11 cycles. TCRdb ran MiXCR on the 5' RACE reads and lists one entry per CDR3 protein. Of 700,000 to 800,000 distinct CDR3 sequences listed, approximately 39% are singletons. As to this clonotype: Sequence at one end of the junction differs from germline and may be a read error.

The chain combines TRBV11-2 with TRBJ2-7; tentative D call: TRBD2 (5 bases). Near its end, the DNA agrees better with TRBJ2-5, so the J call may be wrong. The sample taken for sequencing was blood. This sequence was found in a woman in her sixties or seventies in good health. In DNA form, the CDR3 reads TGTACCAGCAGCTTAATCGGGATGACTGTGGAGACCCAGTACTTC. Its translation is CTSSLIGMTVETQYF.